This T cell receptor (beta chain) is from a study of cytomegalovirus exposure and HLA in healthy donors. This clone was counted once. In the PCR, 60 Vbeta and 13 Jbeta primers were used. Sequenced by immunoSEQ multiplex PCR; TCRdb stores in-frame clones only, minus some. The repertoire has some 160,000 clones, over 60% of them found once; the top ten carry roughly 1.7%. The CDR3 spans 14 residues. Trimming shortened V by 6 bases and J by 3 bases, and 14 bases separated the two germline ends. The V gene's germline CDR1 is MRHNA and CDR2 SNTAGT. All donors participated as healthy donors of bone marrow. This rearrangement joins TRBV6-4 to TRBJ1-1, with TRBD1 as a possible D gene (5 bases). This receptor was identified in a woman aged 25 to 39 in good health and CMV-seronegative. The source material was PBMCs. Written as DNA, the CDR3 is TGTGCCAGCAGGGGGACCGGGGGGGACACTGAAGCTTTCTTT. Protein: CASRGTGGDTEAFF.